The text below deals with one T cell receptor beta chain. The antigen remains unidentified. This sample also contains other DNA sequences that code for the same CDR3. The entry originates in a study of cytomegalovirus exposure and HLA in healthy donors. Overall study findings and caveats: 164 TCR beta chains were listed as cytomegalovirus-associated.

The PCR used 60 Vbeta and 13 Jbeta primers. The repertoire was sequenced with immunoSEQ multiplex PCR; TCRdb's copy has only in-frame clones and lacks some. The data show 150,000 to 200,000 clones, about three quarters seen once. CDR1 is SQVTM and CDR2 is ANQGSEA in the germline V gene. The CDR3 is 13 residues long. After removal of 6 bases from V and 5 bases from J, the junction contained 7 bases not matched to a gene. V is TRBV29-1 and J is TRBJ2-5; 9 bases agree with TRBD2. The receptor comes from a woman in her thirties or forties in good health and CMV-seropositive. Material: PBMCs. As DNA, the CDR3 is TGCAGCGTGGCTCGACTAGCGGAGGAGACCCAGTACTTC. It translates to CSVARLAEETQYF.